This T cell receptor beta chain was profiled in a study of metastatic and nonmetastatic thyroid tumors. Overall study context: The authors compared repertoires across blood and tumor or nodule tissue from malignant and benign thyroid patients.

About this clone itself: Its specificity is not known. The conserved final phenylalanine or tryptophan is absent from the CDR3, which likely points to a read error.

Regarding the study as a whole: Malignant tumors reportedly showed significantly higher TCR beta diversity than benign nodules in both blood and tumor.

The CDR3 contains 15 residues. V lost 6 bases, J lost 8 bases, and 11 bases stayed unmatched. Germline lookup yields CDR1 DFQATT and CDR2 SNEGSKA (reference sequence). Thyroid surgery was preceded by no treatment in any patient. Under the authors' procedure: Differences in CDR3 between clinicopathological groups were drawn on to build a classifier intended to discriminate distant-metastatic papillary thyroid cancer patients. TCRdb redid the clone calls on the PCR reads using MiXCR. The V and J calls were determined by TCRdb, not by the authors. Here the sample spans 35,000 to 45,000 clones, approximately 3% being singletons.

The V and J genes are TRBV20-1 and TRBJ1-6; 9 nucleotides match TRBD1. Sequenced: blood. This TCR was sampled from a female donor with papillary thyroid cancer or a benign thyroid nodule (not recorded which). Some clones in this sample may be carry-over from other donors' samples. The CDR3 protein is CSAPGQGTPDSPLHI. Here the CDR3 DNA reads TGCAGTGCCCCAGGACAGGGGACTCCAGATTCACCCCTCCACATT.